This T cell receptor beta chain derives from a study of regulatory T cells in long-lasting Graves disease. Time point described: newly diagnosed GD, antithyroid drugs for less than 3 months. Scientists built the TCR library using RNA that was extracted from PBMCs. This clonotype was seen at least ten times. CDR3-region Arm-PCR and iRepertoire HTBI primers produced the TCR beta libraries. Per the study methods: Identified across the samples were 60 to 70 TRBV segments and 14 TRBJ segments. MiXCR, run by TCRdb on the multiplex PCR reads, gives a single entry per CDR3 protein. V and J calls and clone size were set by TCRdb, not the authors. The sample lists approximately 400,000 distinct CDR3 sequences; around 16% were seen once. These same records also appear under a second study, on T cells in Graves' hyperthyroidism and ophthalmopathy.

This TCR was sampled from a woman between 40 and 50 years old with Graves disease. The sample in question was peripheral blood mononuclear cells (PBMCs), obtained at new diagnosis, from a patient treated with antithyroid drugs.

CDR3: CASRGEHGYTF. The CDR3 DNA follows: TGTGCCTCCCGAGGGGAGCATGGCTACACCTTC. The V call is TRBV10-3, the J call TRBJ1-2; possible D gene TRBD1, 5 bases. V lost 11 bases and J 6 bases, leaving 13 bases between the germline ends. The CDR3 sequence is 11 residues long. Germline loops: CDR1 ENHRY, CDR2 SYGVKD.